This passage covers 27 T cell receptor beta chains from one sample sequenced in a study of blood T cell repertoires in COVID-19. The assay was immunoSEQ multiplex PCR, and TCRdb's table has in-frame clones only and misses some. The data hold under 200,000 clones, with roughly 82% observed a single time. Sequenced: PBMCs or T cells enriched from blood (not recorded which). The receptors were sampled from a man between 50 and 59 years old who had recovered from COVID-19.

The chain uses TRBV4-2 and TRBJ2-3; possible D gene TRBD1, 6 bases. The CDR3 runs to 14 residues. Germline assignment: CDR1 LGHNA and CDR2 YNFKEQ. Trimming removed 4 bases at V and 2 bases at J, with 10 bases between. DNA of the CDR3: TGTGCCAGCAGCCCGGACAGCCTCACAGATACGCAGTATTTT. Encoded protein: CASSPDSLTDTQYF.

This rearrangement joins TRBV19 to TRBJ2-7, with 14 bases lining up with TRBD2. The CDR3 covers 15 residues. The V gene end was trimmed by 7 bases and the J gene end by 1 base; junction bases not matched to a gene: 3. Germline lookup yields CDR1 LNHDA and CDR2 SQIVND (reference sequence). This chain's CDR3 is CASKGLAGDSYEQYF. In DNA, the CDR3 is TGTGCCAGTAAGGGACTAGCGGGAGATTCCTACGAGCAGTACTTC.

The gene calls are TRBV28 and TRBJ1-2, with D possibly TRBD1 on 5 matching bases. CDR3 length: 15 amino acids. The germline V gene encodes CDR1 MDHEN and CDR2 SYDVKM. Deletions cut 6 bases from V and 4 bases from J, with 18 bases between. DNA of the CDR3: TGTGCCAGCAGCATACCCCATGGGGGGAGCTATGGCTACACCTTC. It is translated as CASSIPHGGSYGYTF.

The chain combines TRBV3-1 (or the pseudogene TRBV3-2) with TRBJ1-6; the D gene is possibly TRBD1 (6 bases). V lost 0 bases, J lost 0 bases, and 9 bases lay in between. The germline gives CDR1 LGHDT, CDR2 YNNKEL (reference sequence). This CDR3 is 17 amino acids long. The CDR3 DNA sequence: TGTGCCAGCAGCCAAGATGACAGGAGCTCCTATAATTCACCCCTCCACTTT. Translating gives CASSQDDRSSYNSPLHF.

CDR3 sequence reads: CASSYSAALNEKLFF. CDR3 DNA: TGTGCCAGCAGTTACTCAGCGGCCTTGAATGAAAAACTGTTTTTT. The rearrangement uses TRBV6-5 and TRBJ1-4, with D unresolved. CDR1 is MNHEY, CDR2 SVGAGI, per germline. V lost 0 bases and J 5 bases, leaving 10 bases between the germline ends. CDR3 size: 15 residues.

The chain joins TRBV13 to TRBJ1-2; 9 nucleotides agree with TRBD1. Germline CDR1 and CDR2: PRHDT and FYEKMQ (reference sequence). Unmatched junction bases numbered 8, after V lost 5 bases and J lost 4 bases. The CDR3 runs 15 residues. The CDR3 is CASSKGQGFTYGYTF. As DNA, the CDR3 is TGTGCCAGCAGCAAGGGACAGGGTTTTACCTATGGCTACACCTTC.

The genes are TRBV28 and TRBJ2-3; 8 bases map to TRBD2. Germline V gene lookup returns CDR1 MDHEN and CDR2 SYDVKM. V shed 3 bases, J shed 10 bases, and the junction held 15 bases outside the gene matches. The CDR3 consists of 16 residues. This CDR3 is CASSLASGGRILAQYF. The CDR3, as DNA: TGTGCCAGCAGTTTGGCCAGCGGGGGCCGAATCCTAGCGCAGTATTTT.

The chain couples TRBV5-1 to TRBJ2-7; 8 positions match TRBD1. The CDR3 runs to 13 residues. Germline V lookup: CDR1 SGHRS, CDR2 YFSETQ. The V gene end was trimmed by 2 bases and the J gene end by 4 bases; junction bases not matched to a gene: 2. CDR3 nucleotide sequence: TGCGCCAGCAGCTTCAGGGGGCAATACGAGCAGTACTTC. It is translated as CASSFRGQYEQYF.

The chain is built from TRBV28 and TRBJ2-1; the match to TRBD1 covers 8 bases. The CDR3 is 16 amino acids. Germline CDR1 and CDR2: MDHEN and SYDVKM. With 5 bases clipped from V and 2 bases from J, the junction kept 8 bases outside the gene matches. This chain's CDR3 is CASSELTGVPYNEQFF. The CDR3 DNA is TGTGCCAGCAGTGAACTGACAGGGGTTCCCTACAATGAGCAGTTCTTC.

Here the CDR3 reads CATSRGGATEAFF. In DNA form, the CDR3 reads TGTGCCACCAGCAGGGGGGGGGCCACTGAAGCTTTCTTT. This chain uses TRBV15 with TRBJ1-1, with D perhaps TRBD1 (6 bases). The V end lost 3 bases, the J end lost 4 bases, and 9 bases lay between the germline ends. The CDR3 runs 13 residues. CDR1 LNHNV and CDR2 YYDKDF come from the germline V gene (reference sequence).

V and J are TRBV6-1 and TRBJ2-1; the match to TRBD2 covers 10 bases. The CDR3 covers 15 residues. The V gene's germline CDR1 is MNHNS and CDR2 SASEGT. Trimming cost V 3 bases and J 7 bases; bases outside gene matches: 6. CDR3 in amino acids: CASSDRTSGLNEQFF. The CDR3 DNA follows: TGTGCCAGCAGTGACCGGACTAGCGGACTAAATGAGCAGTTCTTC.

V is TRBV24-1 and J is TRBJ2-3, with 9 nucleotides matching TRBD1. V shed 2 bases, J shed 14 bases, and the junction held 13 bases outside the gene matches. This CDR3 spans 15 amino acids. The V gene's germline CDR1 is KGHDR and CDR2 SFDVKD. The CDR3 sequence: CATSDSGTGLRVRYF. The CDR3 nucleotides are TGTGCCACCAGTGATTCCGGGACAGGGTTAAGGGTTCGGTATTTT.

The CDR3 reads CASSLVLAGVADEQFF. The CDR3 nucleotides are TGTGCCAGTAGTCTCGTACTAGCGGGAGTTGCGGATGAGCAGTTCTTC. The V gene is TRBV19, the J gene TRBJ2-1; 11 bases agree with TRBD2. V was clipped by 5 bases and J by 8 bases; unmatched bases: 11. CDR3 size: 16 residues. Germline V CDR1 and CDR2: LNHDA, SQIVND (reference sequence). Based on the CDR3 plus reference TRBV19 and TRBJ2-1, the full variable domain is DGGITQSPKYLFRKEGQNVTLSCEQNLNHDAMYWYRQDPGQGLRLIYYSQIVNDFQKGDIAEGYSVSREKKESFPLTVTSAQKNPTAFYLCASSLVLAGVADEQFFGPGTRLTVL.

The gene calls are TRBV5-1 and TRBJ2-2, with D perhaps matching TRBD1 (6 bases). Per germline, CDR1 SGHRS and CDR2 YFSETQ. The CDR3 length is 15 residues. The ends were cut back, 4 bases at V and 2 bases at J, with 12 bases in the middle. CDR3 sequence reads: CASSPGTPNTGELFF. The CDR3 nucleotides are TGCGCCAGCAGCCCCGGGACACCTAACACCGGGGAGCTGTTTTTT.

This sequence joins TRBV5-6 and TRBJ1-2; TRBD1 aligns across 7 bases. Germline V gene lookup returns CDR1 SGHDT and CDR2 YYEEEE. This CDR3 region has 16 residues. Unmatched junction bases numbered 8, after V lost 3 bases and J lost 0 bases. CDR3 sequence reads: CASSSSRQGSNYGYTF. CDR3 bases: TGTGCCAGCAGCTCGTCAAGACAGGGCTCTAACTATGGCTACACCTTC.

The chain joins TRBV3-1 (or the pseudogene TRBV3-2) to TRBJ1-4, with D unresolved. V lost 2 bases and J 12 bases, leaving 10 bases between the germline ends. The CDR3 is made up of 12 amino acids. From germline, CDR1 is LGHDT and CDR2 YNNKEL (reference sequence). The CDR3 coding sequence is TGTGCCAGCAGCCAATTCGGGTCCCAACTGTTTTTT. It codes for CASSQFGSQLFF.

The chain joins TRBV9 to TRBJ2-7, with D perhaps TRBD2 (5 bases). Germline lookup yields CDR1 SGDLS and CDR2 YYNGEE. The length of the CDR3 is 14 residues. The V gene lost 4 bases and the J gene lost 3 bases, with 14 bases spanning the gap. The CDR3 loop is CASSPLSEGYEQYF. Here the CDR3 DNA reads TGTGCCAGCAGCCCCCTCTCCGAGGGCTACGAGCAGTACTTC.

The rearrangement joins TRBV7-9 to TRBJ2-1; no definite D call. CDR1 and CDR2 from the germline V gene are SEHNR and FQNEAQ (reference sequence). The V end was cut by 1 base, the J end by 7 bases, with 8 bases between. CDR3 length: 13 amino acids. DNA of the CDR3: TGTGCCAGCAGCTTAGATGTCGGTAATGAGCAGTTCTTC. Encoded protein: CASSLDVGNEQFF.

The chain couples TRBV29-1 to TRBJ1-4; 9 bases fit TRBD1. V was pared by 5 bases and J by 8 bases, with 12 bases of the junction left unmatched. This CDR3 is built from 15 residues. Germline values: CDR1 SQVTM, CDR2 ANQGSEA. CDR3 nucleotide sequence: TGCAGCGTTTATCCGGGACAGGGTTCGCGCGAAAAACTGTTTTTT. It yields the protein CSVYPGQGSREKLFF.

CDR3 nucleotide sequence: TGTGCCAGCAGCATCAACAGGGGTTATCCTTATGGCTACACCTTC. Protein sequence: CASSINRGYPYGYTF. The chain carries TRBV5-4 and TRBJ1-2, with 7 bases matching TRBD1. The V and J ends lost 4 bases and 5 bases, in that order; junction bases with no gene match: 11. Germline assignment: CDR1 SGHNT and CDR2 YYREEE (reference sequence). This CDR3 comprises 15 residues.

The table lists this clone with a count of one. The chain employs TRBV28 and TRBJ2-7; 9 positions match TRBD2. The ends lost 6 bases at V and 0 bases at J; junction bases unmatched: 9. CDR1 and CDR2 from the germline V gene are MDHEN and SYDVKM. The CDR3 totals 16 residues. The CDR3 sequence is CASRLLGLASSYEQYF. The DNA of the CDR3 is TGTGCCAGCAGATTACTTGGACTAGCGAGCTCCTACGAGCAGTACTTC.

This chain links TRBV5-1 with TRBJ2-3; possible D gene TRBD2, 6 bases. The CDR3 has 14 residues. Trimming pared 0 bases from V and 2 bases from J, leaving 7 bases between. Germline V gives CDR1 SGHRS, CDR2 YFSETQ. The CDR3, as DNA: TGCGCCAGCAGCTTGGAGCGGGTCACAGATACGCAGTATTTT. Amino acid sequence: CASSLERVTDTQYF.

The chain carries TRBV5-4 and TRBJ2-2; D not resolved. The germline V gene encodes CDR1 SGHNT and CDR2 YYREEE (reference sequence). Trimming cost V 0 bases and J 3 bases, with 9 bases left between them. This CDR3 region has 15 residues. This CDR3 is CASSLGRQDTGELFF. CDR3 DNA sequence: TGTGCCAGCAGCTTGGGTCGGCAGGACACCGGGGAGCTGTTTTTT.

The rearrangement uses TRBV5-8 and TRBJ1-2; weak D call: TRBD1 (5 bases). Trimming removed 2 bases from V and 8 bases from J, with 10 bases in between. The CDR3 contains 12 residues. Germline V CDR1 and CDR2: SGHTS, YDEGEE. CDR3 residues: CASSFLTDGYTF. DNA of the CDR3: TGTGCCAGCAGCTTCCTGACAGACGGCTACACCTTC.

This clone was counted a few times. The DNA for the CDR3 is TGTGCCAGCAGGCGGGACAGCCTCAATGAGCAGTTCTTC. This encodes CASRRDSLNEQFF. This chain joins TRBV5-4 and TRBJ2-1, with a possible D match to TRBD1 (7 bases). Germline values: CDR1 SGHNT, CDR2 YYREEE (reference sequence). This CDR3 spans 13 amino acids. V dropped 5 bases and J dropped 6 bases, with 12 bases sitting between them.

The chain couples TRBV6-6 to TRBJ2-3; D might be TRBD1 (6 bases). V shed 4 bases and J shed 0 bases, with 8 bases lying between them. The CDR3 totals 14 residues. Looked up from germline, CDR1 is MNHNY and CDR2 is SVGAGI (reference sequence). The CDR3 here is CASSSGESTDTQYF. Written as DNA, the CDR3 is TGTGCCAGCAGTTCAGGGGAGAGCACAGATACGCAGTATTTT.

The chain uses TRBV2 and TRBJ2-1; D is unresolved. The CDR3 spans 12 residues. Per germline, CDR1 SNHLY and CDR2 FYNNEI. Trimming removed 8 bases at V and 7 bases at J, with 12 bases between. CDR3 sequence reads: CASLRLPNEQFF. CDR3 DNA: TGTGCCAGCCTAAGACTCCCTAATGAGCAGTTCTTC.